These 27 T cell receptor beta chains were sequenced from one sample in a study of control samples from healthy donors and cancer patients. The protocol was immunoSEQ multiplex PCR, while the TCRdb copy is restricted to in-frame clones and leaves out a portion. The sample carries approximately 110,000 clones, 83% recorded once. Sample: blood. Every receptor here comes from a woman aged 50 to 60 in good health.

The chain recombines TRBV11-3 with TRBJ1-2; TRBD1 aligns across 10 bases. CDR1 SGHNT and CDR2 YENEEA come from the germline V gene. The CDR3 runs to 13 residues. V lost 4 bases, J lost 13 bases, and 9 bases stayed unmatched. The CDR3 sequence: CASSSGTGVGGTF. DNA for the CDR3: TGTGCCAGCAGCTCCGGGACAGGGGTAGGGGGCACCTTC.

V usage is TRBV10-3 and J usage is TRBJ1-5; no clear D. CDR1 and CDR2 (germline): ENHRY, SYGVKD. There are 13 residues in the CDR3. V lost 0 bases and J 4 bases, leaving 4 bases between the germline ends. Here the CDR3 DNA reads TGTGCCATCAGTGAGTCGGGGAATCAGCCCCAGCATTTT. Translated: CAISESGNQPQHF.

The chain employs TRBV4-3 and TRBJ1-1; D may be TRBD1 (5 bases). This CDR3 comprises 14 residues. V lost 1 base and J lost 6, with 12 bases in between. The V gene's germline CDR1 is LGHNA and CDR2 YSLEER. The DNA of the CDR3 is TGCGCCAGCAGCCAAGGGCAGGGTATCGCTGAAGCTTTCTTT. It is translated as CASSQGQGIAEAFF.

This clone turned up a few times. The V gene is TRBV7-2, the J gene TRBJ1-2; D ambiguous. CDR3 length: 15 residues. The germline gives CDR1 SGHTA, CDR2 FQGNSA. Between the trimmed V and J ends, which lost 2 bases and 4 bases, there was a span of 14 bases. The CDR3 here is CASSLTPGKSYGYTF. Written as DNA, the CDR3 is TGTGCCAGCAGCTTAACCCCGGGTAAATCCTATGGCTACACCTTC.

This clone appeared once. J is TRBJ2-7 and V is TRBV7-3; weak D call: TRBD2 (5 bases). Trimming stripped 6 bases from V and 1 base from J, with 13 bases between. The CDR3 totals 14 residues. The germline CDR1 and CDR2 sequences are SGHTA and FQGTGA. The CDR3 reads CASRAGVQSYEQYF. The CDR3 DNA sequence: TGTGCCAGCAGGGCGGGTGTCCAATCCTACGAGCAGTACTTC.

In its sample, this clone was seen once. The CDR3, as DNA: TGTGCCAGCAGCTTGGTAGGGCCTGACTCACCCCTCCACTTT. It specifies CASSLVGPDSPLHF. The chain is built from TRBV5-6 and TRBJ1-6; D gene ambiguous. The CDR3 consists of 14 residues. CDR1 SGHDT and CDR2 YYEEEE come from the germline V gene. With 0 bases removed from V and 10 bases from J, the gap between germline ends came to 11 bases.

The chain links TRBV7-2 to TRBJ2-7, with TRBD2 matching over 7 bases. Germline V CDR1 and CDR2: SGHTA, FQGNSA. V trimming: 5 bases; J trimming: 3 bases; junction bases outside the gene matches: 7. The CDR3 spans 14 residues. Here the CDR3 DNA reads TGTGCCAGCAGCACCCAACGCGGGGGCTACGAGCAGTACTTC. It encodes CASSTQRGGYEQYF. Looking up the rest from reference TRBV7-2 and TRBJ2-7 gives the full variable domain: GAGVSQSPSNKVTEKGKDVELRCDPISGHTALYWYRQSLGQGLEFLIYFQGNSAPDKSGLPSDRFSAERTGGSVSTLTIQRTQQEDSAVYLCASSTQRGGYEQYFGPGTRLTVT.

The rearrangement links TRBV25-1 to TRBJ1-5; 8 bases map to TRBD1. Trimming cost V 6 bases and J 5 bases; bases outside gene matches: 9. CDR1 and CDR2 (germline): MGHDK, SYGVNS. This CDR3 is 15 amino acids long. The CDR3 DNA reads TGTGCCAGCAGAAGTTCGGACAGGGTGGATCAGCCCCAGCATTTT. Its translation is CASRSSDRVDQPQHF.

This clone was observed a handful of times. V gene TRBV7-9 combines with J gene TRBJ2-1, with TRBD1 as a possible D gene (6 bases). CDR1 and CDR2 from the germline V gene are SEHNR and FQNEAQ (reference sequence). The germline V and J ends were trimmed by 3 bases and 3 bases, with 9 bases remaining between them. The CDR3 runs to 14 residues. The CDR3 is CASSLDRHYNEQFF. CDR3 coding DNA: TGTGCCAGCAGCTTGGACAGACACTACAATGAGCAGTTCTTC.

The chain is built from TRBV24-1 and TRBJ1-4, with D perhaps TRBD1 (5 bases). In germline, CDR1 is KGHDR, CDR2 SFDVKD. The CDR3 contains 12 residues. Trimming cost V 4 bases and J 11 bases, with 10 bases left between them. CDR3 sequence: CATSDSGRKLFF. The CDR3 nucleotides are TGTGCCACCAGTGACTCAGGGAGGAAACTGTTTTTT.

The chain joins TRBV7-9 to TRBJ2-5; D may be TRBD2 (6 bases). Trimming removed 5 bases at V and 5 bases at J, with 18 bases between. Germline values: CDR1 SEHNR, CDR2 FQNEAQ (reference sequence). CDR3 length equals 15 residues. CDR3 bases: TGTGCCAGCAGCCGGGGCGCAGGGACTTTCGAGACCCAGTACTTC. It is translated as CASSRGAGTFETQYF.

The chain recombines TRBV28 with TRBJ2-5; 9 nucleotides line up with TRBD1. Germline CDR1 is MDHEN and CDR2 is SYDVKM. The CDR3 is 15 amino acids. Trimming took 5 bases from V and 1 from J; bases not matched to a gene: 5. This CDR3 reads CASSLEQGAQETQYF. The DNA for the CDR3 is TGTGCCAGCAGTCTCGAACAGGGGGCCCAAGAGACCCAGTACTTC.

This clone was counted once. The gene calls are TRBV10-1 and TRBJ2-1; 9 bases are a match to TRBD2. Per the germline V gene, CDR1 is WNHNN and CDR2 is SYGVQD (reference sequence). This CDR3 region has 12 residues. The CDR3 DNA sequence: TGCGAGAGGCGGCGGGAGGGCCGTGAGCAGTTCTTC. Its protein is CERRREGREQFF.

This chain joins TRBV15 and TRBJ2-3; 9 bases are a match to TRBD2. From germline, CDR1 is LNHNV and CDR2 YYDKDF (reference sequence). V dropped 1 base and J dropped 2; count of bases not matched to a gene: 4. This CDR3 spans 16 amino acids. CDR3 loop: CATSRVAGAFTDTQYF. The DNA for the CDR3 is TGTGCCACCAGCAGAGTAGCGGGGGCCTTCACAGATACGCAGTATTTT.

The V call is TRBV30, the J call TRBJ2-1, with TRBD2 matching over 9 bases. The CDR3 extends over 13 amino acids. CDR1 GTSNPN and CDR2 SVGIG come from the germline V gene (reference sequence). V lost 2 bases to trimming and J lost 8 bases; unmatched junction nucleotides: 4. CDR3 bases: TGTGCCTGGAGTCTAGCGGGAAGGGATGAGCAGTTCTTC. It translates to CAWSLAGRDEQFF.

This clone was counted only a few times. V gene TRBV19 combines with J gene TRBJ1-6, with TRBD1 matching over 7 bases. This CDR3 has 14 residues. CDR1 is LNHDA and CDR2 is SQIVND in the germline V gene (reference sequence). With V trimmed by 6 bases and J by 6 bases, 5 bases remained unmatched. DNA of the CDR3: TGTGCCAGTAGCCCGGGACAGCCTAATTCACCCCTCCACTTT. This translates into CASSPGQPNSPLHF.

The chain combines TRBV28 with TRBJ1-3; D remains ambiguous. V lost 3 bases, J lost 4 bases, and 13 bases lay in between. The CDR3 has 15 residues. Germline loops: CDR1 MDHEN, CDR2 SYDVKM. CDR3 in amino acids: CASSFNSRRGNTIYF. In DNA form, the CDR3 reads TGTGCCAGCAGTTTTAACAGTCGACGGGGAAACACCATATATTTT.

CDR3 residues: CASSPPVGDGYTF. CDR3 bases: TGTGCCAGCAGCCCCCCCGTAGGGGATGGCTACACCTTC. The chain has TRBV9 and TRBJ1-2, with a possible D match to TRBD1 (5 bases). The CDR3 runs to 13 residues. V shed 4 bases and J shed 6 bases, with 13 bases lying between them. Germline V CDR1 and CDR2: SGDLS, YYNGEE. Filled out from reference TRBV9 and TRBJ1-2, the complete variable domain reads DSGVTQTPKHLITATGQRVTLRCSPRSGDLSVYWYQQSLDQGLQFLIQYYNGEERAKGNILERFSAQQFPDLHSELNLSSLELGDSALYFCASSPPVGDGYTFGSGTRLTVV.

This chain joins TRBV5-1 and TRBJ2-3; 7 bases fit TRBD2. V gave up 1 base and J gave up 0 bases; unmatched junction bases: 2. Germline V lookup: CDR1 SGHRS, CDR2 YFSETQ. The CDR3 contains 15 residues. CDR3 region: CASSLNGRSTDTQYF. DNA for the CDR3: TGCGCCAGCAGCTTGAACGGGAGGAGCACAGATACGCAGTATTTT.

The chain couples TRBV5-1 to TRBJ1-6; unclear D gene. The V and J ends lost 0 bases and 4 bases respectively, with 11 bases between them. The CDR3 is 16 amino acids. Per germline, CDR1 SGHRS and CDR2 YFSETQ. The CDR3 nucleotides read TGCGCCAGCAGCTTGGACAATCAAATTTATAATTCACCCCTCCACTTT. This gives the protein CASSLDNQIYNSPLHF.

This clone was seen a handful of times. The J gene is TRBJ1-3, the V gene TRBV18; TRBD1 matches 9 bases. Per the germline V gene, CDR1 is KGHSH and CDR2 is LQKENI. The V segment lost 3 bases and the J segment 3 bases; nucleotides outside the gene matches: 9. The CDR3 covers 17 residues. The CDR3 region has the DNA TGTGCCAGCTCACCCAATCCTACAGGGGGCTTTGGAAACACCATATATTTT. It encodes CASSPNPTGGFGNTIYF.

The chain links TRBV15 to TRBJ2-1; 8 nucleotides agree with TRBD1. Unmatched junction bases numbered 9, after V lost 5 bases and J lost 9 bases. Per the germline V gene, CDR1 is LNHNV and CDR2 is YYDKDF (reference sequence). This CDR3 spans 14 amino acids. The CDR3 coding sequence is TGTGCCACCAGCCGTGGACAGGGTAGGAGTGAGCAGTTCTTC. It is translated as CATSRGQGRSEQFF.

This chain uses TRBV10-3 with TRBJ2-2; TRBD1 matches at 7 bases. Germline V gene sequence: CDR1 ENHRY, CDR2 SYGVKD. V lost 3 bases to trimming and J lost 4 bases; unmatched junction nucleotides: 5. There are 15 residues in the CDR3. The CDR3 DNA reads as TGTGCCATCAGTGACAACAGGGGTGGCACCGGGGAGCTGTTTTTT. Translated: CAISDNRGGTGELFF.

This sequence joins TRBV4-1 and TRBJ1-6; D call uncertain. The CDR3 sequence is 15 residues long. Trimming took 8 bases from V and 1 from J, leaving 12 bases between them. Germline V gives CDR1 MGHRA, CDR2 YSYEKL. The CDR3 nucleotides read TGCGCCAGCCCTTCCGGAGGGTCCTATAATTCACCCCTCCACTTT. Translation: CASPSGGSYNSPLHF.

The chain joins TRBV5-1 to TRBJ2-7; tentative D call: TRBD2 (6 bases). CDR3 length equals 13 residues. Trimming removed 2 bases at V and 2 bases at J, with 8 bases between. Germline-derived CDR1 and CDR2 are SGHRS and YFSETQ. CDR3 in DNA: TGCGCCAGCAGCTTCGGGAGCACCTACGAGCAGTACTTC. Amino acids: CASSFGSTYEQYF.

V usage is TRBV19 and J usage is TRBJ2-7; 10 bases line up with TRBD1. After removal of 6 bases from V and 5 bases from J, the junction contained 10 bases not matched to a gene. This CDR3 region has 15 residues. The germline gives CDR1 LNHDA, CDR2 SQIVND (reference sequence). CDR3 sequence: CASRERGQGSHEQYF. The CDR3 DNA is TGTGCCAGTAGAGAAAGGGGACAGGGGTCCCACGAGCAGTACTTC.

This clone was seen only once. The rearrangement links TRBV20-1 to TRBJ2-4, with D hard to call. The CDR3 is 8 residues long. CDR1 and CDR2 (germline): DFQATT, SNEGSKA (reference sequence). Trimming left V 7 bases short and J 9 bases short, with 4 bases between. CDR3 sequence reads: CSGGIQYF. CDR3 nucleotide sequence: TGCAGTGGAGGCATTCAGTACTTC.